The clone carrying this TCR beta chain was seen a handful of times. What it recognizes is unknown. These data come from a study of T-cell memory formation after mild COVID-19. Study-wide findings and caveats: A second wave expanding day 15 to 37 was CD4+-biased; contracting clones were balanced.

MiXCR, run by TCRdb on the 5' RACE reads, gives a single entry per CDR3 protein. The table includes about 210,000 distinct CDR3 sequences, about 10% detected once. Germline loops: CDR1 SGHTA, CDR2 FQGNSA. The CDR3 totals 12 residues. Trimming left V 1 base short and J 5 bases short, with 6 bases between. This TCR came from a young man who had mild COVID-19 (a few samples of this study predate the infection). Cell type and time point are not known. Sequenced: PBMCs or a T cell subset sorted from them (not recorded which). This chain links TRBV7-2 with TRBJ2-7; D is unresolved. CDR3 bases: TGTGCCAGCAGCTTAGGGGCACACGAGCAGTACTTC. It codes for CASSLGAHEQYF.